The 5 T cell receptor beta chains reported below all come from one sample, sequenced in a study of shared clonotypes between healthy human individuals. Method: immunoSEQ multiplex PCR; TCRdb's copy keeps in-frame clones and lacks some. Of some 580,000 clones in the sample, nearly 98% were seen once. Only CD45RO-negative cells positively selected for CCR7 counted as naive CD8 cells, so terminally differentiated effector memory CD45RA+ cells were excluded. Sequences were obtained from naive CD8+ T cells sorted from blood. The receptors come from a man aged 25-45 years in good health.

The V and J genes are TRBV28 and TRBJ1-5; a possible D gene is TRBD1 (6 bases). V dropped 3 bases and J dropped 3 bases, with 12 bases sitting between them. The CDR3 loop spans 15 amino acids. Germline lookup yields CDR1 MDHEN and CDR2 SYDVKM. The CDR3 protein is CASSLTGDINQPQHF. Here the CDR3 DNA reads TGTGCCAGCAGTTTGACTGGGGACATCAATCAGCCCCAGCATTTT.

This clone has only one observation. This rearrangement joins TRBV5-1 to TRBJ2-1, with D perhaps matching TRBD2 (6 bases). The CDR3 sequence is 14 residues long. Trimming removed 5 bases at V and 4 bases at J, with 13 bases between. Germline CDR1 is SGHRS and CDR2 is YFSETQ. The CDR3 sequence is CASSSGTSYNEQFF. Here the CDR3 DNA reads TGCGCCAGCAGTTCCGGGACTTCTTACAATGAGCAGTTCTTC.

The chain couples TRBV16 to TRBJ2-1, with 14 bases matching TRBD2. The CDR3 loop spans 16 amino acids. V dropped 0 bases and J dropped 8; count of bases not matched to a gene: 3. Per the germline V gene, CDR1 is KGHSY and CDR2 is FQNENV. CDR3 protein: CASSQSGTSGSHEQFF. The CDR3 DNA is TGTGCCAGCAGCCAATCCGGGACTAGCGGGAGCCATGAGCAGTTCTTC. Complete variable domain (other parts from reference TRBV16 and TRBJ2-1): GEEVAQTPKHLVRGEGQKAKLYCAPIKGHSYVFWYQQVLKNEFKFLISFQNENVFDETGMPKERFSAKCLPNSPCSLEIQATKLEDSAVYFCASSQSGTSGSHEQFFGPGTRLTVL.

The chain couples TRBV4-1 to TRBJ2-1; weak D call: TRBD2 (6 bases). This CDR3 spans 16 amino acids. The V end was cut by 3 bases, the J end by 0 bases, with 12 bases between. The germline V gene encodes CDR1 MGHRA and CDR2 YSYEKL. CDR3 sequence (DNA): TGCGCCAGCAGCCAGACCAGCGGGTCCTCCTACAATGAGCAGTTCTTC. It encodes CASSQTSGSSYNEQFF.

This clone was detected once. In nucleotides, the CDR3 is TGTGCCAGCAGCCAAGGGACAGTCAATCAGCCCCAGCATTTT. This encodes CASSQGTVNQPQHF. The chain links TRBV7-6 to TRBJ1-5, with 7 bases identical to TRBD1. The ends lost 5 bases at V and 3 bases at J; junction bases unmatched: 4. The CDR3 length is 14 residues. Germline CDR1 SGHVS, CDR2 FNYEAQ.